This T cell receptor (beta chain) comes out of a study of technical replicates of blood from several donors. Assay used: immunoSEQ multiplex PCR; TCRdb lists only in-frame clones, some missing. This sample yields about 81,000 clones, of which approximately 94% are seen a single time; roughly 0.4% belongs to the top ten. Sequencing was performed on T cells isolated from PBMCs. The origin of this receptor is a human donor in good health.

The CDR3 spells CASSLDSGLGRTETQYF. CDR3 nucleotides: TGTGCCAGCAGCTTAGACAGCGGACTAGGACGTACAGAGACCCAGTACTTC. The chain has TRBV11-3 and TRBJ2-5; 7 bases map to TRBD2. V dropped 0 bases and J dropped 4; count of bases not matched to a gene: 11. The CDR3 is 17 amino acids. CDR1 SGHNT and CDR2 YENEEA come from the germline V gene. Supplemented by reference TRBV11-3 and TRBJ2-5, the full variable domain reads EAGVVQSPRYKIIEKKQPVAFWCNPISGHNTLYWYLQNLGQGPELLIRYENEEAVDDSQLPKDRFSAERLKGVDSTLKIQPAELGDSAVYLCASSLDSGLGRTETQYFGPGTRLLVL.